The clone carrying this T cell receptor (beta chain) was recorded at least ten times. These data come from a study of patients and donors after allogeneic stem cell transplantation. A single record per CDR3 protein comes from TCRdb applying MiXCR to the RT-PCR reads. This sample carries about a million distinct CDR3 sequences, under 20% of them seen once, and the ten largest clones take 5% to 6.5%. Trimming left V 6 bases short and J 2 bases short, with 11 bases between. CDR3 size: 14 residues. Per germline, CDR1 MNHEY and CDR2 SMNVEV (reference sequence). The chain recombines TRBV27 with TRBJ2-1; D not certain. The sequencing sample was made of blood, either unsorted or a sorted T cell fraction (not recorded which). This receptor was obtained from a human donor who was either an allogeneic HSCT recipient or a stem cell or donor lymphocyte infusion donor (not recorded which). It is not recorded whose cells these are; they may come from a transplant donor. The CDR3 sequence: CASSLLGPYNEQFF. In nucleotides, the CDR3 is TGTGCCAGCAGCCTCTTGGGTCCCTACAATGAGCAGTTCTTC.